This is a list of T cell receptor beta chains from one sample in a study of cytomegalovirus exposure and HLA in healthy donors. The method was immunoSEQ multiplex PCR; TCRdb's version includes in-frame clones alone and lacks a portion of them. The sample has under 100,000 clones, 78% seen once. Material: PBMCs. These receptors all stem from a young man in good health and CMV-seropositive. Both conserved end residues are part of each CDR3. Fields, in order: CDR3 protein, CDR3 DNA, V gene, CDR3 length, clone size, D gene, J gene. A D gene is named only where the DNA matches it firmly. Only some rows state a clone size, as once, few, many or a class for expanded clones.

CDR3: CASSPSDIFNEQFF
DNA: TGCGCCAGCAGTCCTTCGGACATTTTTAATGAGCAGTTCTTC
V: TRBV5-1
length: 14
size: -
D: -
J: TRBJ2-1

CDR3: CASSLVTVLQNYGYTF
DNA: TGTGCCAGCAGCTTGGTTACAGTCCTACAGAACTATGGCTACACCTTC
V: TRBV5-8
length: 16
size: -
D: -
J: TRBJ1-2

CDR3: CASSASAGTSSYNEQFF
DNA: TGTGCCAGCAGCGCATCTGCAGGGACTAGCTCCTACAATGAGCAGTTCTTC
V: TRBV9
length: 17
size: -
D: TRBD2
J: TRBJ2-1

CDR3: CASAEGGPGETQYF
DNA: TGCGCCAGCGCGGAGGGAGGGCCAGGAGAGACCCAGTACTTC
V: TRBV10-1
length: 14
size: -
D: TRBD2
J: TRBJ2-5

CDR3: CASSPGTSNGELFF
DNA: TGTGCCAGCAGTCCCGGGACTAGCAACGGGGAGCTGTTTTTT
V: TRBV27
length: 14
size: -
D: TRBD2
J: TRBJ2-2

CDR3: CASSPGQGETGELFF
DNA: TGTGCCAGCTCACCGGGACAAGGAGAGACCGGGGAGCTGTTTTTT
V: TRBV18
length: 15
size: -
D: -
J: TRBJ2-2

CDR3: CASSSGFADTQYF
DNA: TGTGCCAGCAGTTCAGGGTTTGCAGATACGCAGTATTTT
V: TRBV28
length: 13
size: -
D: -
J: TRBJ2-3

CDR3: CASSNRGTRSSYEQYF
DNA: TGTGCCAGCAGCAACCGCGGGACCCGGAGCTCCTACGAGCAGTACTTC
V: TRBV7-9
length: 16
size: -
D: -
J: TRBJ2-7

CDR3: CASSSTGGADGGANVLTF
DNA: TGTGCCAGCAGCTCAACAGGGGGCGCAGATGGTGGGGCCAACGTCCTGACTTTC
V: TRBV7-8
length: 18
size: -
D: TRBD1
J: TRBJ2-6

CDR3: CAISESEGGNQPQHF
DNA: TGTGCCATCAGTGAGTCGGAGGGTGGCAATCAGCCCCAGCATTTT
V: TRBV10-3
length: 15
size: -
D: -
J: TRBJ1-5

CDR3: CASSEGQGLNYGYTF
DNA: TGTGCCAGCAGTGAGGGACAGGGACTTAACTATGGCTACACCTTC
V: TRBV6-1
length: 15
size: -
D: TRBD1
J: TRBJ1-2

CDR3: CASSQANRGLYEQYF
DNA: TGCGCCAGCAGCCAAGCCAACAGGGGGCTATACGAGCAGTACTTC
V: TRBV4-1
length: 15
size: -
D: TRBD1
J: TRBJ2-7

CDR3: CASSQGTGGLGEQYF
DNA: TGCGCCAGCAGCCAAGGGACAGGGGGCCTGGGCGAGCAGTACTTC
V: TRBV4-1
length: 15
size: -
D: TRBD1
J: TRBJ2-7

CDR3: CASSTSGSSYEQYF
DNA: TGTGCCAGCAGTACTAGCGGGAGTTCCTACGAGCAGTACTTC
V: TRBV25-1
length: 14
size: -
D: TRBD2
J: TRBJ2-7

CDR3: CASSQEPPSGNQPQHF
DNA: TGCGCCAGCAGCCAAGAACCACCCTCGGGCAATCAGCCCCAGCATTTT
V: TRBV4-1
length: 16
size: -
D: -
J: TRBJ1-5

CDR3: CASREQTVSTEAFF
DNA: TGTGCCAGCAGGGAACAGACAGTTTCTACTGAAGCTTTCTTT
V: TRBV7-3
length: 14
size: -
D: -
J: TRBJ1-1

CDR3: CATSMDRAGGELFF
DNA: TGTGCCACCAGCATGGACAGGGCAGGCGGGGAGCTGTTTTTT
V: TRBV15
length: 14
size: -
D: TRBD1
J: TRBJ2-2

CDR3: CATSRDIGGYGYTF
DNA: TGTGCCACCAGCAGAGATATTGGCGGCTATGGCTACACCTTC
V: TRBV15
length: 14
size: -
D: -
J: TRBJ1-2

CDR3: CASSTGSPSYEQYF
DNA: TGTGCCAGCAGCACCGGGTCCCCTTCCTACGAGCAGTACTTC
V: TRBV5-6
length: 14
size: -
D: -
J: TRBJ2-7

CDR3: CASLARVGREQYF
DNA: TGTGCCAGCTTGGCCCGGGTCGGTAGGGAGCAGTACTTC
V: TRBV7-9
length: 13
size: -
D: -
J: TRBJ2-7

CDR3: CASESTRGYGYTF
DNA: TGTGCCAGCGAGAGTACCAGGGGCTATGGCTACACCTTC
V: TRBV25-1
length: 13
size: once
D: -
J: TRBJ1-2

CDR3: CAIGGSYAGELFF
DNA: TGTGCCATCGGAGGGAGTTACGCCGGGGAGCTGTTTTTT
V: TRBV27
length: 13
size: -
D: -
J: TRBJ2-2

CDR3: CASSFYRGGELFF
DNA: TGTGCCAGCAGTTTCTACAGGGGCGGGGAGCTGTTTTTT
V: TRBV6-5
length: 13
size: -
D: TRBD1
J: TRBJ2-2

CDR3: CASRTYRGRTEAFF
DNA: TGTGCCAGCAGAACTTACAGGGGGCGGACTGAAGCTTTCTTT
V: TRBV6-5
length: 14
size: -
D: TRBD1
J: TRBJ1-1